This T cell receptor (beta chain) comes out of a study of T cells in tumors after PD-1 blockade (dated by TCRdb to between 2019 and 2020). About the full investigation: Patients were excluded if they had prior checkpoint blockade, use of systemic immunosuppressants, or recent radiotherapy or other anti-cancer therapy within 4 weeks. Paired single-cell RNA and TCR sequencing was performed on site-matched tumors from BCC or SCC patients before and after anti-PD-1 therapy. Bulk TCR sequencing was performed on 9 to 10 peripheral blood samples from roughly five patients to compare blood and tumor clonotypes. RECIST version 1.1 was the standard used to evaluate clinical response. Pembrolizumab 200 mg every 3 weeks or cemiplimab 350 mg every 2 weeks was administered to patients. Peripheral blood samples averaged about 120,000 TCR templates (range about 21,000-260,000) and roughly 35,000 unique clonotypes. Some patients also continued taking vismodegib 150 mg daily during anti-PD-1 treatment.

Overall results and qualifications from the work: About 42% of tumor TCR clonotypes were found in blood, and some novel exhausted tumor clones appeared in pre-treatment blood, suggesting peripheral recruitment. Where the novel T cell clones came from was not determined, and possible sources could include lymphoid organs or rare unexpanded clones inside the tumor or in the tumor periphery.

CDR1 and CDR2 (SGHAT, FQDESV) derive from the germline V gene (reference sequence). The cysteine opens and the phenylalanine closes a CDR3 of 14 amino acids. Left in the record is the CDR3 DNA by itself, 42 bases read in frame from the first base. V and J lose 5 bases and 5 bases, and a span of 15 bases separates them. Deep TCRbeta sequencing was performed with the immunoSEQ platform. In the authors' own workflow: For further analysis, only productive rearrangements were exported from the immunoSEQ Analyzer. T cell phenotypes were assigned to bulk TCRbeta clonotypes by matching to single-cell RNA+TCR-seq clones sharing the same TCRbeta sequence. Tumor enrichment of a clone was calculated by dividing the clone's tumor frequency by the clone's PBMC frequency, both taken from bulk TCR sequencing. GLIPH was used to sort TCRs into specificity groups, which are clusters of distinct TCRs that likely recognize common antigens through shared CDR3 motifs. The source is immuneACCESS, and TCRdb retained only in-frame sequences with V and J called. Part of the clones is not carried over; for the studies checked, unresolved V genes explain less than half of this, and the remainder is unexplained. V, J and clone size are taken as reported in that table, and D and trimming were inferred from the DNA itself. The sample table lists roughly 20,000 clones, about 84% of them with a count of one. 20% to 30% of the sample is in the top ten clones.

As concerns this clone: Its antigen remains unidentified. The sample holds no much larger clone one base away, and base qualities are not on file.

For bulk TCRbeta sequencing, genomic DNA was extracted from tumor biopsies or peripheral blood, and input amounts ranged from roughly 550 ng to 6,500 ng. All patients had histologically proven advanced or metastatic basal or squamous cell carcinoma and were poor candidates for surgical resection. Of the roughly 10 patients in the basal cell carcinoma cohort, several underwent bulk tumor TCR sequencing. Sequenced here: PBMCs, sampled after anti-PD-1 therapy. The sequence was obtained from a human donor with advanced basal cell or squamous cell carcinoma (not recorded which). The rearrangement joined TRBV11-1 to TRBJ2-5; the D segment could be TRBD1, given 5 matching bases. In nucleotide form, the sequence is TGTGCCAGCAGCCTCGACAGTGAAGTTGAGACCCAGTACTTC. This codes for CASSLDSEVETQYF.